Below, 4 T cell receptor beta chains from the same sample are listed, as sequenced in a study of blood T cell repertoires in COVID-19. Using immunoSEQ multiplex PCR, the repertoire was profiled, and TCRdb retains in-frame clones only, with some absent. The table records some 230,000 clones, approximately 84% of them present only once. The sequenced material came from PBMCs or T cells enriched from blood (not recorded which). The receptors come from a man aged 40-49 years who had recovered from COVID-19.

This sequence joins TRBV29-1 and TRBJ2-1, with D possibly matching TRBD1 (6 bases). Trimming cost V 7 bases and J 6 bases, with 16 bases left between them. This CDR3 comprises 13 residues. Per the germline V gene, CDR1 is SQVTM and CDR2 is ANQGSEA. The CDR3 region has the DNA TGCAGCGGAGACAGGTATGGGGCCAATGAGCAGTTCTTC. This codes for CSGDRYGANEQFF.

This clone was seen just once. V and J are TRBV18 and TRBJ2-7; a possible D gene is TRBD1 (6 bases). The V and J ends lost 1 base and 6 bases respectively, with 16 bases between them. This CDR3 contains 15 residues. The V gene's germline CDR1 is KGHSH and CDR2 LQKENI. CDR3 protein: CASSPLYLGGGEQYF. DNA of the CDR3: TGTGCCAGCTCACCACTTTATTTAGGGGGTGGCGAGCAGTACTTC.

The V and J genes are TRBV5-1 and TRBJ1-1; D is ambiguous. Trimming took 1 base from V and 1 from J, leaving 8 bases between them. The germline V gene has CDR1 SGHRS and CDR2 YFSETQ. The CDR3 has 14 residues. DNA of the CDR3: TGCGCCAGCAGCTTGATCCCGGGGAACACTGAAGCTTTCTTT. Protein product: CASSLIPGNTEAFF.

V and J are TRBV19 and TRBJ2-2; 9 bases match TRBD2. Unmatched junction bases numbered 12, after V lost 0 bases and J lost 4 bases. CDR1 and CDR2 (germline): LNHDA, SQIVND (reference sequence). This CDR3 is built from 19 residues. CDR3 loop: CASSIDPRGGEGRTGELFF. The CDR3 bases are TGTGCCAGTAGTATAGATCCGCGGGGGGGCGAAGGTCGCACCGGGGAGCTGTTTTTT.